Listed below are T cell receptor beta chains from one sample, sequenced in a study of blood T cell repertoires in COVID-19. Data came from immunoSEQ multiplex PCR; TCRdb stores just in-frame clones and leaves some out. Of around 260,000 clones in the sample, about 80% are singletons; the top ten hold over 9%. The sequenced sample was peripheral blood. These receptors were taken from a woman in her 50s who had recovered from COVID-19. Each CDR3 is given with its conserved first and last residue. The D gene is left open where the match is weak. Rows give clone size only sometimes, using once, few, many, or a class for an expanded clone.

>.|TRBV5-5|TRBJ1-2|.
CASSFPGQPYGYTF
TGTGCCAGCAGCTTTCCAGGGCAACCCTATGGCTACACCTTC
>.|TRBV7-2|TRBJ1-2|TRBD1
CASSLEPGGPRDGYTF
TGTGCCAGCAGCTTAGAACCAGGGGGTCCTCGGGATGGCTACACCTTC
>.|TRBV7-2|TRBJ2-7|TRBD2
CASSLASSGGSSYEQYF
TGTGCCAGCAGCTTAGCTTCTAGCGGGGGAAGCTCCTACGAGCAGTACTTC
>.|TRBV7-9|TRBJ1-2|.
CASSSAGENGYTF
TGTGCCAGCAGCTCCGCGGGGGAAAATGGCTACACCTTC
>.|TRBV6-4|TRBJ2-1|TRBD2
CASSGGGHNEQFF
TGTGCCAGCAGTGGGGGGGGACACAATGAGCAGTTCTTC
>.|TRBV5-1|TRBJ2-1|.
CASSLMAANEQFF
TGCGCCAGCAGCTTGATGGCGGCCAATGAGCAGTTCTTC
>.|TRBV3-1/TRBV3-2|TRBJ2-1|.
CASSSSSGQREQFF
TGTGCCAGCAGCTCAAGCAGCGGACAGAGGGAGCAGTTCTTC
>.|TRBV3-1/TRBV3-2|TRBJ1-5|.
CASSQGENQPQHF
TGTGCCAGCAGCCAAGGGGAGAATCAGCCCCAGCATTTT
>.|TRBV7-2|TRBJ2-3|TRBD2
CASSLVTSDTDTQYF
TGTGCCAGCAGCTTAGTTACTAGCGACACAGATACGCAGTATTTT
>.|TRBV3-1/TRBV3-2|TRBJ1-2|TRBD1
CASSQMTGINYGYTF
TGTGCCAGCAGCCAAATGACAGGGATTAACTATGGCTACACCTTC
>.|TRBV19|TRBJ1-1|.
CASRKGGTSSTEAFF
TGTGCCAGTAGGAAAGGGGGTACATCGAGCACTGAAGCTTTCTTT
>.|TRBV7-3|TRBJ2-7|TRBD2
CASSSGTSGRDEQYF
TGTGCCAGCAGCTCAGGGACTAGCGGGAGGGACGAGCAGTACTTC
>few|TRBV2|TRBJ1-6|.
CASSNTRASNSPLHF
TGTGCCAGCAGTAACACGAGGGCAAGTAATTCACCCCTCCACTTT
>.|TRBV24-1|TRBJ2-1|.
CATSDPSGRSYNEQFF
TGTGCCACCAGTGACCCCAGCGGACGCTCCTACAATGAGCAGTTCTTC
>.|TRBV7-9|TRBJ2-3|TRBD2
CASSNHGRGGTDTQYF
TGTGCCAGCAGCAACCATGGGCGGGGGGGCACAGATACGCAGTATTTT
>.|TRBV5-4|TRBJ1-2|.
CASSPGNQNIYGYTF
TGTGCCAGCAGCCCGGGGAACCAGAATATCTATGGCTACACCTTC
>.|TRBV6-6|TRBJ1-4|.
CASSSVTGAYEKLFF
TGTGCCAGCAGTTCCGTGACAGGAGCGTATGAAAAACTGTTTTTT
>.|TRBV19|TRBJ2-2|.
CASSISLRVVGGELFF
TGTGCCAGTAGTATATCCCTCAGGGTCGTCGGCGGGGAGCTGTTTTTT
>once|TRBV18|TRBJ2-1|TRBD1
CASSPRTGANEQFF
TGTGCCAGCTCACCCAGGACAGGGGCCAATGAGCAGTTCTTC
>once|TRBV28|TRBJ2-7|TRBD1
CASSPPGQGASYEQYF
TGTGCCAGCAGTCCGCCCGGACAGGGGGCCTCCTACGAGCAGTACTTC
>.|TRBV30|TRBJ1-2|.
CAWSDAGRGYTF
TGTGCCTGGAGTGATGCTGGGAGAGGCTACACCTTC
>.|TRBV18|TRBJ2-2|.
CASSPRATANTGELFF
TGTGCCAGCTCACCACGGGCAACCGCGAACACCGGGGAGCTGTTTTTT
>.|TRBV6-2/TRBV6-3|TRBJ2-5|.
CASSYSQASKTQYF
TGTGCCAGCAGTTACTCGCAGGCCTCGAAGACCCAGTACTTC
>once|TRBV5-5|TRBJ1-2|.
CASSLGVTGNYGYTF
TGTGCCAGCAGCTTGGGGGTGACGGGAAACTATGGCTACACCTTC
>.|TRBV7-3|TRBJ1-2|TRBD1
CASSSVTGSDYGYTF
TGTGCCAGCAGCTCCGTGACAGGGAGTGACTATGGCTACACCTTC
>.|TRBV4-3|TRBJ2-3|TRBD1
CASSHSGQGRITDTQYF
TGCGCCAGCAGCCACAGCGGACAGGGGAGGATAACAGATACGCAGTATTTT